These 25 T cell receptor beta chains were sequenced from one sample in a study of blood T cell repertoires in COVID-19. Sequenced by immunoSEQ multiplex PCR; TCRdb stores in-frame clones only, minus some. The sample lists about 26,000 clones, more than 65% occurring once. Source material: peripheral blood. These receptors were taken from a human donor in a cohort sampled during active COVID-19.

The J gene is TRBJ2-1, the V gene TRBV3-1 (or the pseudogene TRBV3-2); possible D gene TRBD1, 5 bases. CDR3 length equals 16 residues. The germline V gene has CDR1 LGHDT and CDR2 YNNKEL (reference sequence). The V end lost 1 base, the J end lost 6 bases, and 16 bases lay between the germline ends. The chain's CDR3 is CASSQVCQGKGNEQFF. CDR3 nucleotides: TGTGCCAGCAGCCAAGTGTGTCAGGGAAAGGGCAATGAGCAGTTCTTC.

The V gene is TRBV6-5, the J gene TRBJ2-3, with TRBD2 as a possible D gene (7 bases). The CDR3 has 16 residues. The germline V and J ends were trimmed by 4 bases and 2 bases, with 16 bases remaining between them. The germline V gene has CDR1 MNHEY and CDR2 SVGAGI. The CDR3 protein is CASSLGGGSLTDTQYF. The CDR3 bases are TGTGCCAGCAGTTTGGGCGGGGGCAGCCTCACAGATACGCAGTATTTT.

The gene calls are TRBV5-4 and TRBJ1-1; TRBD1 matches at 8 bases. There are 16 residues in the CDR3. The germline V gene has CDR1 SGHNT and CDR2 YYREEE (reference sequence). Trimming removed 6 bases from V and 4 bases from J; junction bases left unmatched: 14. The CDR3 here is CASKSGTGVEGTEAFF. CDR3 nucleotides: TGTGCCAGCAAGTCCGGGACAGGAGTGGAAGGCACTGAAGCTTTCTTT.

DNA of the CDR3: TGTGCCACCAGTGGTCACGGGGGGACTGAGCAGTTCTTC. Protein product: CATSGHGGTEQFF. The rearrangement joins TRBV24-1 to TRBJ2-1, with TRBD2 matching 7 bases. From germline, CDR1 is KGHDR and CDR2 SFDVKD. With 5 bases clipped from V and 9 bases from J, the junction kept 6 bases outside the gene matches. This CDR3 is built from 13 residues.

This clone occurred once. V usage is TRBV4-3 and J usage is TRBJ2-5, with a possible D match to TRBD1 (5 bases). The CDR3 totals 14 residues. CDR1 is LGHNA, CDR2 YSLEER, per germline. Deletions cut 3 bases from V and 5 bases from J, with 13 bases between. The CDR3 is CASSQGLERETQYF. The CDR3 DNA is TGCGCCAGCAGCCAGGGGCTTGAGAGGGAGACCCAGTACTTC.

This clone has just a few counts. The chain joins TRBV4-3 to TRBJ1-1; D gene unclear. Trimming took off 0 bases at V and 3 bases at J, with 11 bases between the two ends. The CDR3 loop spans 15 amino acids. The germline CDR1 and CDR2 sequences are LGHNA and YSLEER. The CDR3 loop reads CASSQDEGRYTEAFF. DNA for the CDR3: TGCGCCAGCAGCCAAGATGAAGGCAGGTACACTGAAGCTTTCTTT.

This chain connects TRBV18 to TRBJ1-2; perhaps TRBD1 as D (5 bases). V lost 0 bases and J lost 5, with 10 bases in between. The CDR3 covers 14 residues. Germline V CDR1 and CDR2: KGHSH, LQKENI. CDR3 loop: CASSPPGGEYGYTF. The CDR3 DNA reads as TGTGCCAGCTCACCACCCGGGGGGGAGTATGGCTACACCTTC. Together with reference TRBV18 and TRBJ1-2, the CDR3 gives the full variable domain: NAGVMQNPRHLVRRRGQEARLRCSPMKGHSHVYWYRQLPEEGLKFMVYLQKENIIDESGMPKERFSAEFPKEGPSILRIQQVVRGDSAAYFCASSPPGGEYGYTFGSGTRLTVV.

This clone was counted once. This chain links TRBV28 with TRBJ1-3; TRBD1 matches at 9 bases. The CDR3 totals 15 residues. Germline V lookup: CDR1 MDHEN, CDR2 SYDVKM. The ends lost 6 bases at V and 7 bases at J; junction bases unmatched: 10. Here the CDR3 DNA reads TGTGCCAGCAGACGTGACAGGGGGATAGGGAACACCATATATTTT. The encoded protein is CASRRDRGIGNTIYF.

The chain carries TRBV6-5 and TRBJ1-2; 7 bases align to TRBD1. Germline-derived CDR1 and CDR2 are MNHEY and SVGAGI. CDR3 length: 14 residues. Losses at the gene ends were 2 bases for V and 2 bases for J; bases not matched to a gene: 2. The CDR3 nucleotides read TGTGCCAGCAGTTACCGGGGACAGAACTATGGCTACACCTTC. This gives the protein CASSYRGQNYGYTF.

The V call is TRBV5-6, the J call TRBJ2-2; possibly TRBD2 for D (6 bases). The V end was cut by 2 bases, the J end by 2 bases, with 16 bases between. This CDR3 region has 17 residues. Germline V gives CDR1 SGHDT, CDR2 YYEEEE. CDR3 DNA: TGTGCCAGCAGCTTTCAGGTTAGCGGTTTAAACACCGGGGAGCTGTTTTTT. Its translation is CASSFQVSGLNTGELFF.

Comment on this clone: A junction end diverges from the germline sequence, so it may reflect a read error. This rearrangement joins TRBV19 to TRBJ2-1, with TRBD2 matching 13 bases. The CDR3 covers 17 residues. Germline V gene lookup returns CDR1 LNHDA and CDR2 SQIVND (reference sequence). CDR3 protein: CASSTTSGRASHNEQFF. The CDR3 DNA follows: TGTGCCAGTAGTACAACTAGCGGGAGGGCCTCCCACAATGAGCAGTTCTTC.

The V and J genes are TRBV27 and TRBJ1-2; no clear D gene. CDR3 length equals 15 residues. From germline, CDR1 is MNHEY and CDR2 SMNVEV (reference sequence). The germline V and J ends were trimmed by 4 bases and 7 bases, with 19 bases remaining between them. The chain's CDR3 is CASSSDGDLIRGYTF. The DNA for the CDR3 is TGTGCCAGCAGTTCCGACGGGGATCTTATTCGTGGCTACACCTTC.

On this clone itself: At one end, the junction sequence differs from germline, possibly due to a read error. The V call is TRBV3-1 (or the pseudogene TRBV3-2), the J call TRBJ2-2, with 11 bases matching TRBD2. The CDR3 has 16 residues. Per the germline V gene, CDR1 is LGHDT and CDR2 is YNNKEL (reference sequence). The CDR3 DNA reads as TGTGCCAGCAGCCAACGTACTAGCGGGAGAGTCCGGGGAGCTGTTTTT. It encodes CASSQRTSGRVRGAVF.

This rearrangement joins TRBV19 to TRBJ1-1, with D maybe TRBD1 (5 bases). V gave up 1 base and J gave up 6 bases, with 15 bases separating them. From germline, CDR1 is LNHDA and CDR2 SQIVND (reference sequence). The length of the CDR3 is 15 residues. The CDR3 DNA is TGTGCCAGTAGTATAGCGAGGGGCGGGAGCGCTGAAGCTTTCTTT. Amino acid sequence: CASSIARGGSAEAFF. Full variable domain (rest looked up from reference TRBV19 and TRBJ1-1): DGGITQSPKYLFRKEGQNVTLSCEQNLNHDAMYWYRQDPGQGLRLIYYSQIVNDFQKGDIAEGYSVSREKKESFPLTVTSAQKNPTAFYLCASSIARGGSAEAFFGQGTRLTVV.

V is TRBV3-1 (or the pseudogene TRBV3-2) and J is TRBJ2-7; D is unclear. The CDR3 length is 17 residues. The germline V gene encodes CDR1 LGHDT and CDR2 YNNKEL (reference sequence). With 4 bases removed from V and 6 bases from J, the gap between germline ends came to 25 bases. The CDR3 loop is CASSPPLGTDRKIEQYF. Here the CDR3 DNA reads TGTGCCAGCAGCCCACCCCTCGGTACCGATAGAAAGATCGAGCAGTACTTC.

This clone was seen more than once but under ten times. The rearrangement joins TRBV9 to TRBJ1-6; 11 bases fit TRBD1. With V trimmed by 3 bases and J by 14 bases, 10 bases remained unmatched. Germline V lookup: CDR1 SGDLS, CDR2 YYNGEE. The CDR3 has 15 amino acids. In DNA form, the CDR3 reads TGTGCCAGCAGCGCCCAGTCGGGACAGGGGGTTTCCCTCCACTTT. Amino acid sequence: CASSAQSGQGVSLHF.

This chain joins TRBV6-5 and TRBJ1-2; no definite D call. The CDR3 sequence is 15 residues long. The V end lost 2 bases, the J end lost 6 bases, and 16 bases lay between the germline ends. Germline lookup yields CDR1 MNHEY and CDR2 SVGAGI. The DNA of the CDR3 is TGTGCCAGCAGTTACCGCGATAGCCGGTCCAATGGCTACACCTTC. This codes for CASSYRDSRSNGYTF.

The CDR3 DNA follows: TGTGGCGCTATGGGGGCCAACGTCCTGACTTTC. This translates into CGAMGANVLTF. The chain uses TRBV19 and TRBJ2-6; no reliable D call. Looked up from germline, CDR1 is LNHDA and CDR2 is SQIVND (reference sequence). The CDR3 totals 11 residues.

This chain links TRBV6-6 with TRBJ2-5, with 12 bases fitting TRBD2. The V gene end was trimmed by 6 bases and the J gene end by 6 bases; junction bases not matched to a gene: 8. Germline-derived CDR1 and CDR2 are MNHNY and SVGAGI (reference sequence). The CDR3 sequence is 15 residues long. The CDR3 DNA is TGTGCCAGCAGCCCCCTAGCGGGAGGGCCGAAGACCCAGTACTTC. Encoded protein: CASSPLAGGPKTQYF.

The chain is built from TRBV30 and TRBJ1-5, with a tentative D call TRBD1 (6 bases). Per the germline V gene, CDR1 is GTSNPN and CDR2 is SVGIG (reference sequence). Trimming left V 5 bases short and J 6 bases short, with 17 bases between. CDR3 length: 14 residues. The CDR3 coding sequence is TGTGCCTGGGCAAAAGGGGGGGCGCGTCAGCCCCAGCATTTT. Protein sequence: CAWAKGGARQPQHF.

This clone is medium-sized within its sample. V and J are TRBV30 and TRBJ1-1; D is uncertain. Germline V lookup: CDR1 GTSNPN, CDR2 SVGIG (reference sequence). Trimming took 5 bases from V and 0 from J, leaving 4 bases between them. This CDR3 region has 11 residues. CDR3: CAWVVNTEAFF. Written as DNA, the CDR3 is TGTGCCTGGGTCGTGAACACTGAAGCTTTCTTT.

J is TRBJ1-1 and V is TRBV27; D remains unclear. V was cut by 1 base and J by 4 bases, with 13 bases left in between. The CDR3 runs 15 residues. Germline V gene sequence: CDR1 MNHEY, CDR2 SMNVEV (reference sequence). The CDR3 coding sequence is TGTGCCAGCAGTTTATACCCGGCAGGAGGCACTGAAGCTTTCTTT. Its protein is CASSLYPAGGTEAFF.

This clone was counted a few times. The chain has TRBV3-1 (or the pseudogene TRBV3-2) and TRBJ1-6; TRBD1 matches 7 bases. With V trimmed by 5 bases and J by 5 bases, 6 bases remained unmatched. CDR3 length: 15 residues. Germline V gene sequence: CDR1 LGHDT, CDR2 YNNKEL (reference sequence). The CDR3 region has the DNA TGTGCCAGCAGCAACCGGGACAGAAATAATTCACCCCTCCACTTT. Residues: CASSNRDRNNSPLHF.

The rearrangement links TRBV5-1 to TRBJ2-1, with 9 bases matching TRBD1. J was trimmed by 5 bases and V by 6 bases; bases with no gene match: 6. CDR1 SGHRS and CDR2 YFSETQ come from the germline V gene. This CDR3 spans 14 amino acids. CDR3 coding DNA: TGCGCCAGCACCCGGACAGGGGATCACAATGAGCAGTTCTTC. Residues: CASTRTGDHNEQFF.

The gene calls are TRBV10-1 and TRBJ2-7, with D uncertain. V was shortened by 5 bases and J by 5 bases, with 13 bases between the two germline ends. The CDR3 covers 13 residues. Germline V gene lookup returns CDR1 WNHNN and CDR2 SYGVQD (reference sequence). The chain's CDR3 is CASSSGNSNEQYF. For the CDR3, the DNA is TGCGCCAGCAGTTCCGGTAATTCCAACGAGCAGTACTTC.